The T cell receptor (beta chain) under discussion was sequenced for a study of blood T cells in healthy people across ages. Study-level findings and limits: Older age coincided with a roughly linear decline in TCR beta diversity per million T cells. Estimated diversity across one million T cells was deemed an underestimate.

Worth noting for this clonotype: Its antigen is still unknown.

Total RNA was extracted at no less than 5.5 micrograms per sample. Germline CDR1 and CDR2: SQVTM and ANQGSEA. The CDR3 covers 13 residues. Between the trimmed V and J ends, which lost 6 bases and 6 bases, there was a span of 14 bases. Primers used in a second PCR of roughly 7 to 12 cycles were a sample-barcoded 5' primer and a J-beta primer mix. TCRdb reprocessed the 5' RACE reads with MiXCR, giving one entry per CDR3 protein. Here the sample spans about a million distinct CDR3 sequences, roughly half being singletons. The chain employs TRBV29-1 and TRBJ2-2; maybe TRBD1 (6 bases). The clonotype was recovered from a woman aged 60 to 75 in good health. Sequencing was performed on blood. The CDR3 loop is CSVMDRMAGELFF. The CDR3 DNA is TGCAGCGTGATGGACAGAATGGCCGGGGAGCTGTTTTTT.